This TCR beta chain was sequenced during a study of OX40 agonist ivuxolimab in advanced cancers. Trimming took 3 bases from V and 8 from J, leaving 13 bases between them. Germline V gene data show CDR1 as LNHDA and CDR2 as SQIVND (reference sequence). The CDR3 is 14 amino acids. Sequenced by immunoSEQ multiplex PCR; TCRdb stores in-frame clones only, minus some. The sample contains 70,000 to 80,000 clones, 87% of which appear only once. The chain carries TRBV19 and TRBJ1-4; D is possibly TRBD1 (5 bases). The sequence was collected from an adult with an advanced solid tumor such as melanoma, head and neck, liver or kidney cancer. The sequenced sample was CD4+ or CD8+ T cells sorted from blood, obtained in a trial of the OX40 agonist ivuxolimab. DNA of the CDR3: TGTGCCAGTAGTATGAGGCAGGGCGCAGAAAAACTGTTTTTT. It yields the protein CASSMRQGAEKLFF.